Presented here are 6 T cell receptor beta chains from one specimen sequenced in a study of identical twins. From the 5' RACE reads, TCRdb called clonotypes with MiXCR, one entry per CDR3 protein. The sample carries hundreds of thousands of distinct CDR3 sequences, roughly a quarter recorded once. This same sample was also part of a study on T cells expressing NK-cell markers.

Sample: CD4+ T cells sorted from blood. These receptors were collected from a woman between 18 and 29 years old in good health.

The CDR3 DNA reads as TGCAGCGTTGGGACGGGGATCAGCACTGAAGCTTTCTTT. It codes for CSVGTGISTEAFF. The gene calls are TRBV29-1 and TRBJ1-1; D remains unclear. The CDR3 is 13 residues long. V was clipped by 4 bases and J by 4 bases, with 13 bases between them. The germline V gene has CDR1 SQVTM and CDR2 ANQGSEA.

This chain uses TRBV20-1 with TRBJ2-7; D not certain. The CDR3 contains 11 residues. V shed 5 bases and J shed 5 bases, with 10 bases lying between them. Germline V CDR1 and CDR2: DFQATT, SNEGSKA (reference sequence). CDR3 DNA: TGCAGTGCTGTTCTTGCGGACGAGCAGTACTTC. Its translation is CSAVLADEQYF.

The gene calls are TRBV7-2 and TRBJ2-7; 9 bases line up with TRBD1. Germline CDR1 and CDR2: SGHTA and FQGNSA. The CDR3 extends over 16 amino acids. V was clipped by 5 bases and J by 1 base; unmatched bases: 9. CDR3 nucleotide sequence: TGTGCCAGCAGCCGCACAGGGGGCGGAGGATCCTACGAGCAGTACTTC. It encodes CASSRTGGGGSYEQYF. Filled out from reference TRBV7-2 and TRBJ2-7, the complete variable domain reads GAGVSQSPSNKVTEKGKDVELRCDPISGHTALYWYRQSLGQGLEFLIYFQGNSAPDKSGLPSDRFSAERTGGSVSTLTIQRTQQEDSAVYLCASSRTGGGGSYEQYFGPGTRLTVT.

The gene calls are TRBV5-1 and TRBJ2-3; no clear D gene. CDR3 length: 15 amino acids. V was clipped by 0 bases and J by 0 bases, with 8 bases between them. CDR1 is SGHRS, CDR2 YFSETQ, per germline. The DNA for the CDR3 is TGCGCCAGCAGCTTGGATTTGGGGAGCACAGATACGCAGTATTTT. Its protein is CASSLDLGSTDTQYF. The full variable domain, rest sourced from reference TRBV5-1 and TRBJ2-3, is KAGVTQTPRYLIKTRGQQVTLSCSPISGHRSVSWYQQTPGQGLQFLFEYFSETQRNKGNFPGRFSGRQFSNSRSEMNVSTLELGDSALYLCASSLDLGSTDTQYFGPGTRLTVL.

The CDR3 loop reads CATQTHPGQGSIQYF. DNA for the CDR3: TGTGCCACTCAGACACATCCCGGACAGGGATCCATTCAGTACTTC. V usage is TRBV15 and J usage is TRBJ2-4; 8 bases agree with TRBD1. The CDR3 consists of 15 residues. From germline, CDR1 is LNHNV and CDR2 YYDKDF (reference sequence). Trimming removed 9 bases from V and 9 bases from J; junction bases left unmatched: 16.

This chain links TRBV3-1 with TRBJ2-1, with TRBD2 matching 7 bases. The trim removed 6 bases at V and 0 bases at J, leaving 14 bases unmatched. This CDR3 contains 18 residues. CDR1 is LGHDT, CDR2 YNNKEL, per germline (reference sequence). The DNA of the CDR3 is TGTGCCAGCAGTCCGACCAGTCCGACTAGCAGCTCCTACAATGAGCAGTTCTTC. Translating gives CASSPTSPTSSSYNEQFF.